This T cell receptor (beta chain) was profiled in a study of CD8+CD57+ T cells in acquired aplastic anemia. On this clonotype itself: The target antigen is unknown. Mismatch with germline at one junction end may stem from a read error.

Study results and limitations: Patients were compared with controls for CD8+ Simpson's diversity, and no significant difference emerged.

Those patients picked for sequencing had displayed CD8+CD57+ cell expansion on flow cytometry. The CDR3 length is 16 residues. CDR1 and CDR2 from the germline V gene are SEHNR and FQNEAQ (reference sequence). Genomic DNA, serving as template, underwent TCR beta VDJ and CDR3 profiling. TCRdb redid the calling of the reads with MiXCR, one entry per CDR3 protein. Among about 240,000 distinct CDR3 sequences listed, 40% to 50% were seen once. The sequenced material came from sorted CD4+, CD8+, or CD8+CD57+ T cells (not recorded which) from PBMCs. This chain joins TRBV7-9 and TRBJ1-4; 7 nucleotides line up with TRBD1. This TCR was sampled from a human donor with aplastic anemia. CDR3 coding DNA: TGCGCCAGCAGCCAATCTCCAGGGGGAGATAATGAAAAACTGTTTTTT. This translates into CASSQSPGGDNEKLFF.